These 20 T cell receptor beta chains were sequenced from one sample in a study of T-cell memory formation after mild COVID-19. Each CDR3 protein is one row after TCRdb ran MiXCR on the 5' RACE reads. Among around 83,000 distinct CDR3 sequences listed, 20% to 30% were seen once. Material: PBMCs or a T cell subset sorted from them (not recorded which). All receptors come from a man aged 18 to 30 who had mild COVID-19 (a few samples of this study predate the infection). Cell type and time point are not known.

The genes are TRBV11-3 and TRBJ2-1, with 13 bases matching TRBD2. The germline V gene has CDR1 SGHNT and CDR2 YENEEA. The CDR3 is 15 amino acids. Trimming took 5 bases from V and 10 from J; bases not matched to a gene: 8. The CDR3 region has the DNA TGTGCCAGCAGCCTCGGACTAGCGGGGGTGGGCGAGCAGTTCTTC. Translation: CASSLGLAGVGEQFF.

The rearrangement uses TRBV7-9 and TRBJ2-7, with a weak D call TRBD1 (6 bases). CDR3 length equals 13 residues. Trimming shortened V by 4 bases and J by 3 bases, and 10 bases separated the two germline ends. Germline V CDR1 and CDR2: SEHNR, FQNEAQ (reference sequence). The CDR3 nucleotides are TGTGCCAGCAGCTCCCGGACAGACTACGAGCAGTACTTC. The encoded protein is CASSSRTDYEQYF.

This clonotype is labeled as medium-sized. The rearrangement joins TRBV6-4 to TRBJ2-2, with 7 bases aligning to TRBD2. The V and J ends lost 5 bases and 3 bases, in that order; junction bases with no gene match: 0. The CDR3 consists of 13 residues. Germline V CDR1 and CDR2: MRHNA, SNTAGT. CDR3 nucleotide sequence: TGTGCCAGCAGTAGCGGGGACACCGGGGAGCTGTTTTTT. Its translation: CASSSGDTGELFF.

This clonotype was counted only a few times. The chain carries TRBV29-1 and TRBJ1-1; D is possibly TRBD1 (6 bases). This CDR3 is built from 12 residues. Trimming removed 3 bases from V and 7 bases from J, with 12 bases in between. The germline gives CDR1 SQVTM, CDR2 ANQGSEA. The CDR3 sequence is CSVDTGAGEAFF. CDR3 nucleotide sequence: TGCAGCGTTGACACGGGGGCGGGTGAAGCTTTCTTT.

This clonotype turned up a few times. The chain recombines TRBV5-1 with TRBJ2-1, with TRBD1 matching 8 bases. CDR3 length: 14 amino acids. In germline, CDR1 is SGHRS, CDR2 YFSETQ. The J segment lost 7 bases and the V segment lost 4 bases, leaving 7 bases of the junction unmatched. The CDR3 bases are TGCGCCAGCAGCCGGCAGGGGGCCTGGAATGAGCAGTTCTTC. Translating it yields CASSRQGAWNEQFF.

In this sample, this clonotype turned up a few times. The chain uses TRBV5-6 and TRBJ2-7; D unresolved. V lost 2 bases, J lost 3 bases, and 12 bases lay in between. This CDR3 is built from 14 residues. Germline V gives CDR1 SGHDT, CDR2 YYEEEE. The CDR3 DNA reads TGTGCCAGCAGCTTCCGGTGGCAGAACTACGAGCAGTACGTC. This translates into CASSFRWQNYEQYV.

The gene calls are TRBV9 and TRBJ1-1; possibly TRBD1 for D (5 bases). The CDR3 loop spans 15 amino acids. The ends were cut back, 4 bases at V and 4 bases at J, with 17 bases in the middle. CDR1 SGDLS and CDR2 YYNGEE come from the germline V gene. The chain's CDR3 is CASSPPAGASTEAFF. CDR3 DNA: TGTGCCAGCAGCCCCCCCGCCGGGGCGAGCACTGAAGCTTTCTTT.

The chain recombines TRBV28 with TRBJ2-7; D is unresolved. CDR1 and CDR2 from the germline V gene are MDHEN and SYDVKM. This CDR3 region has 13 residues. V lost 4 bases and J lost 1, with 8 bases in between. The CDR3 DNA sequence: TGTGCCAGCAGTTCCCCAGAATCCTACGAGCAGTACGTC. This translates into CASSSPESYEQYV.

This clonotype was found a few times. This chain joins TRBV4-1 and TRBJ2-1; D ambiguous. The CDR3 spans 17 residues. The germline V and J ends were trimmed by 4 bases and 7 bases, with 23 bases remaining between them. Germline-derived CDR1 and CDR2 are MGHRA and YSYEKL. In nucleotides, the CDR3 is TGCGCCAGCAGCCTTCGTCTGACCACGGCCATGGAAAATGAGCAGTTCTTC. Protein product: CASSLRLTTAMENEQFF.

The chain is built from TRBV4-1 and TRBJ1-2; D ambiguous. V was cut by 4 bases and J by 2 bases, with 8 bases left in between. Germline assignment: CDR1 MGHRA and CDR2 YSYEKL. The CDR3 consists of 13 residues. The DNA of the CDR3 is TGCGCCAGCAGCCGACTGACAAACTATGGCTACACCTTC. Its translation is CASSRLTNYGYTF.

This clonotype turned up a few times. This sequence joins TRBV28 and TRBJ2-2; TRBD1 is a possible D gene (6 bases). The ends were cut back, 5 bases at V and 1 base at J, with 11 bases in the middle. The V gene's germline CDR1 is MDHEN and CDR2 SYDVKM. The CDR3 loop spans 15 amino acids. As DNA, the CDR3 is TGTGCCAGCAGTGGGACACCGCTGAACACCGGGGAGCTGTTTTTT. It translates to CASSGTPLNTGELFF. Supplemented by reference TRBV28 and TRBJ2-2, the full variable domain reads DVKVTQSSRYLVKRTGEKVFLECVQDMDHENMFWYRQDPGLGLRLIYFSYDVKMKEKGDIPEGYSVSREKKERFSLILESASTNQTSMYLCASSGTPLNTGELFFGEGSRLTVL.

This chain uses TRBV5-5 with TRBJ2-7; 7 bases match TRBD1. Losses at the gene ends were 1 base for V and 5 bases for J; bases not matched to a gene: 6. This CDR3 comprises 14 residues. The germline V gene has CDR1 SGHKS and CDR2 YYEKEE (reference sequence). The CDR3 protein is CASSLRRGSNEQYV. The CDR3 nucleotides read TGTGCCAGCAGCTTGCGCAGGGGGTCCAACGAGCAGTACGTC.

The chain has TRBV7-3 and TRBJ1-1, with D unclear. The CDR3 is made up of 13 amino acids. V lost 2 bases and J lost 4, with 8 bases in between. Looked up from germline, CDR1 is SGHTA and CDR2 is FQGTGA. For the CDR3, the DNA is TGTGCCAGCAGCTTAGGGTTGGGCACTGAAGCTTTCTTT. Translation gives CASSLGLGTEAFF.

The J gene is TRBJ2-3, the V gene TRBV15; D possibly corresponds to TRBD1 (6 bases). V was cut by 4 bases and J by 4 bases, with 21 bases left in between. Per the germline V gene, CDR1 is LNHNV and CDR2 is YYDKDF (reference sequence). CDR3 length: 17 residues. This CDR3 reads CATSTLKGDLSADTQYF. In DNA, the CDR3 is TGTGCCACCAGCACCCTGAAGGGGGATCTCTCCGCAGATACGCAGTATTTT. Supplemented by reference TRBV15 and TRBJ2-3, the full variable domain reads DAMVIQNPRYQVTQFGKPVTLSCSQTLNHNVMYWYQQKSSQAPKLLFHYYDKDFNNEADTPDNFQSRRPNTSFCFLDIRSPGLGDTAMYLCATSTLKGDLSADTQYFGPGTRLTVL.

This chain uses TRBV4-1 with TRBJ1-5, with TRBD1 as a possible D gene (5 bases). CDR1 and CDR2 (germline): MGHRA, YSYEKL. Trimming removed 4 bases at V and 6 bases at J, with 16 bases between. The CDR3 has 15 amino acids. CDR3 bases: TGCGCCAGCAGCCCCTATTGGCAGGGAGCTCAGCCCCAGCATTTT. It specifies CASSPYWQGAQPQHF.

The chain joins TRBV19 to TRBJ1-1; a possible D gene is TRBD1 (6 bases). V gave up 5 bases and J gave up 3 bases, with 16 bases separating them. The CDR3 has 15 amino acids. Germline assignment: CDR1 LNHDA and CDR2 SQIVND (reference sequence). CDR3 protein: CASSGPQGIYTEAFF. The CDR3 DNA reads TGTGCCAGTAGTGGCCCACAGGGAATATACACTGAAGCTTTCTTT.

This clonotype has only a few counts. The chain carries TRBV28 and TRBJ2-1, with a weak D call TRBD1 (5 bases). The CDR3 is made up of 15 amino acids. Germline V gives CDR1 MDHEN, CDR2 SYDVKM. V was trimmed by 6 bases and J by 6 bases, leaving 18 bases between them. The CDR3 DNA is TGTGCCAGCAGACTAAGAAGGGGTTCAGGCAATGAGCAGTTCTTC. This gives the protein CASRLRRGSGNEQFF.

V is TRBV20-1 and J is TRBJ1-2; D might be TRBD1 (5 bases). The CDR3 loop spans 16 amino acids. Per germline, CDR1 DFQATT and CDR2 SNEGSKA (reference sequence). The DNA of the CDR3 is TGCACGAGCAATTGGCGGGCAGGGCAGACTAACTATGGCTACACCTTC. This encodes CTSNWRAGQTNYGYTF.

This clonotype was detected only once. The chain links TRBV29-1 to TRBJ1-2; D is undetermined. Trimming removed 8 bases from V and 3 bases from J, with 25 bases in between. The CDR3 is 16 amino acids. The germline CDR1 and CDR2 sequences are SQVTM and ANQGSEA. This CDR3 reads CSSIDEGRGSYYGYTF. The CDR3 DNA sequence: TGCAGCTCGATAGACGAAGGGAGAGGGTCGTACTATGGCTACACCTTC.

This clonotype was detected only a few times. The CDR3 nucleotides are TGCGCCAGCAGCGGGGGTTATGGCGGGTATGGCTACACCTTC. Translating it yields CASSGGYGGYGYTF. The rearrangement links TRBV5-1 to TRBJ1-2, with TRBD1 as a possible D gene (5 bases). V lost 4 bases, J lost 5 bases, and 15 bases lay in between. Germline V lookup: CDR1 SGHRS, CDR2 YFSETQ. The CDR3 covers 14 residues.